This note documents a single T cell receptor (beta chain) sequence. Its target is not known. CD45RO negativity and positive selection for CCR7 defined naive CD8 cells, a population that excluded terminally differentiated effector memory CD45RA+ cells. This sample was taken from a study of shared clonotypes between healthy human individuals. Method: immunoSEQ multiplex PCR; TCRdb's copy keeps in-frame clones and lacks some. Altogether under 1 million clones are present, 96% being singletons, with the ten largest covering 0.2% to 0.25%. Regarding the study as a whole: Investigators collected only blood, and repertoires in tissues likely differ.

The germline V gene encodes CDR1 SGHRS and CDR2 YFSETQ. The CDR3 is 17 residues long. The V gene end was trimmed by 4 bases and the J gene end by 0 bases; junction bases not matched to a gene: 13. Sequenced sample: naive CD8+ T cells sorted from blood. V and J are TRBV5-1 and TRBJ2-7, with 7 bases lining up with TRBD2. The clonotype comes from a man between 25 and 39 years old in good health. DNA of the CDR3: TGCGCCAGCAGCCCGGGGGGAGCGGGCCTTAGCTCCTACGAGCAGTACTTC. This codes for CASSPGGAGLSSYEQYF.